Listed here is a single T cell receptor (beta chain). What it binds is not known. This entry comes from a study of memory CD4+ T cells and cytomegalovirus serostatus. Whole-study context: This sample comes from healthy Belgian adults, 9 CMV seropositive, about 23 seronegative. Findings of the study overall: Suggested: most of the CMV-linked TCR signature lies in CD4+ memory cells. CD4+ memory repertoires contained about 40% of the roughly 160 reported CMV TCRbeta sequences.

The sort gate was single viable CD3+CD4+CD8-CD45RO+ cells for memory CD4+ T cells. As processed by the authors: After removing out-of-frame reads, around 2.2 million distinct TCRbeta sequences remained. Some clones are missing from TCRdb's copy, which holds only in-frame ones; the method was immunoSEQ multiplex PCR. V, J and clone size derive from that table, while D and trimming were established from the DNA sequence. The sample gives 25,000 to 30,000 clones, 70% to 80% of which show up once; 0.85% to 1.2% is in the top ten. Between the trimmed V and J ends, which lost 1 base and 5 bases, there was a span of 15 bases. The CDR3 is made up of 16 amino acids. Germline loops: CDR1 SGHAT, CDR2 FQNNGV.

This TCR was recovered from an adult in good health and CMV-seronegative. The source material was memory CD4+ T cells from blood. V gene TRBV11-2 combines with J gene TRBJ1-5; D gene uncertain. The CDR3 region is CASSLAAAARDQPQHF. The CDR3, as DNA: TGTGCCAGCAGCTTAGCGGCCGCCGCGAGGGATCAGCCCCAGCATTTT.